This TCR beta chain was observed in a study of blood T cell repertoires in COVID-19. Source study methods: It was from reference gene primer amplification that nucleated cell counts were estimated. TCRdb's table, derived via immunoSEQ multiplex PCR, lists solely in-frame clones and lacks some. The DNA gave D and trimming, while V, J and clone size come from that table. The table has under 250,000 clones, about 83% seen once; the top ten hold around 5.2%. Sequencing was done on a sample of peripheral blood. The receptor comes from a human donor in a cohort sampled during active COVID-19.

The CDR3 region has the DNA TGTGCCACTACAGAGGGATTGAGGGAAAAACTGTTTTTT. Translation gives CATTEGLREKLFF. V and J are TRBV15 and TRBJ1-4; D is ambiguous. Germline assignment: CDR1 LNHNV and CDR2 YYDKDF (reference sequence). This CDR3 spans 13 amino acids. The V gene lost 9 bases and the J gene lost 8 bases, with 16 bases spanning the gap.